This passage covers 17 T cell receptor beta chains from one sample sequenced in a study of T cell responses to AZD1222 COVID-19 vaccine. Sequenced by immunoSEQ multiplex PCR; TCRdb stores in-frame clones only, minus some. The sample has more than 95,000 clones; 85% to 90% are singletons. The sequenced sample was peripheral blood, obtained 28 days after the second AZD1222 dose. Source of these receptors: an adult who received the AZD1222 COVID-19 vaccine.

V is TRBV28 and J is TRBJ1-2; D uncertain. Trimming took 5 bases from V and 4 from J, leaving 14 bases between them. CDR3 size: 14 residues. Per germline, CDR1 MDHEN and CDR2 SYDVKM. The CDR3 sequence is CASSLNLGTYGYTF. CDR3 DNA: TGTGCCAGCAGTCTTAATTTGGGTACCTATGGCTACACCTTC.

The chain has TRBV7-9 and TRBJ2-7; 8 bases match TRBD1. The CDR3 loop spans 18 amino acids. CDR1 is SEHNR, CDR2 FQNEAQ, per germline (reference sequence). With V trimmed by 5 bases and J by 4 bases, 19 bases remained unmatched. This CDR3 reads CASSLRLDRDRIRYEQYF. In DNA form, the CDR3 reads TGTGCCAGCAGCCTCCGGCTGGACCGGGACAGGATCAGGTACGAGCAGTACTTC.

The CDR3 DNA is TGTGCCAGCAGGCTGACTAGCGTAATATACAATGAGCAGTTCTTC. Translating it yields CASRLTSVIYNEQFF. This chain links TRBV6-5 with TRBJ2-1; TRBD2 aligns across 8 bases. The CDR3 spans 15 residues. V was pared by 6 bases and J by 4 bases, with 8 bases of the junction left unmatched. Germline CDR1 MNHEY, CDR2 SVGAGI.

The chain recombines TRBV2 with TRBJ2-7; D perhaps matches TRBD2 (5 bases). Germline-derived CDR1 and CDR2 are SNHLY and FYNNEI. The CDR3 spans 15 residues. The V end was cut by 3 bases, the J end by 3 bases, with 15 bases between. CDR3 sequence: CASSEGREGLYEQYF. The DNA of the CDR3 is TGTGCCAGCAGTGAGGGAAGGGAAGGACTCTACGAGCAGTACTTC. Full variable domain (outside the CDR3, taken from reference TRBV2 and TRBJ2-7): EPEVTQTPSHQVTQMGQEVILRCVPISNHLYFYWYRQILGQKVEFLVSFYNNEISEKSEIFDDQFSVERPDGSNFTLKIRSTKLEDSAMYFCASSEGREGLYEQYFGPGTRLTVT.

The chain has TRBV10-2 and TRBJ2-1, with 11 bases that match TRBD2. The J segment lost 6 bases and the V segment lost 6 bases, leaving 1 base of the junction unmatched. The CDR3 runs to 13 residues. Germline CDR1 and CDR2: WSHSY and SAAADI. CDR3 loop: CASRTSGANEQFF. Written as DNA, the CDR3 is TGCGCCAGCAGGACTAGCGGGGCCAATGAGCAGTTCTTC.

This chain connects TRBV6-5 to TRBJ1-2, with D tentatively TRBD1 (5 bases). This CDR3 comprises 12 residues. Trimming pared 6 bases from V and 11 bases from J, leaving 16 bases between. Germline assignment: CDR1 MNHEY and CDR2 SVGAGI. The CDR3 sequence is CASSNGGGRYTF. In nucleotides, the CDR3 is TGTGCCAGCAGCAACGGGGGGGGAAGGTACACCTTC.

This chain joins TRBV30 and TRBJ2-2; the D is unclear. Germline-derived CDR1 and CDR2 are GTSNPN and SVGIG (reference sequence). V lost 3 bases to trimming and J lost 7 bases, with 9 bases between them. This CDR3 contains 12 residues. CDR3 coding DNA: TGTGCCTGGAGGAGGTCGATCGGGGAGCTGTTTTTT. Translation gives CAWRRSIGELFF.

The V and J genes are TRBV15 and TRBJ2-4; D unresolved. This CDR3 contains 12 residues. Germline CDR1 LNHNV, CDR2 YYDKDF (reference sequence). Trimming took off 1 base at V and 14 bases at J, with 12 bases between the two ends. As DNA, the CDR3 is TGTGCCACCAGCAGAGTTAGGGAAACGGAGTACTTC. This sequence encodes CATSRVRETEYF. Using reference TRBV15 and TRBJ2-4 for the parts outside the CDR3, the full variable domain is DAMVIQNPRYQVTQFGKPVTLSCSQTLNHNVMYWYQQKSSQAPKLLFHYYDKDFNNEADTPDNFQSRRPNTSFCFLDIRSPGLGDTAMYLCATSRVRETEYFGAGTRLSVL.

This clone was counted a single time. The V and J genes are TRBV5-1 and TRBJ2-7; 7 bases map to TRBD2. J lost 5 bases, V lost 0 bases, and 8 bases had no gene match. CDR1 SGHRS and CDR2 YFSETQ come from the germline V gene. The CDR3 spans 15 residues. This chain's CDR3 is CASSLAGGGVDEQYF. CDR3 coding DNA: TGCGCCAGCAGCTTGGCGGGCGGGGGTGTCGACGAGCAGTACTTC.

This clone was counted between two and nine times. The chain is built from TRBV30 and TRBJ1-2, with a tentative D call TRBD1 (5 bases). Deletions cut 2 bases from V and 7 bases from J, with 17 bases between. This CDR3 spans 14 amino acids. Germline CDR1 reads GTSNPN; CDR2 reads SVGIG (reference sequence). This chain's CDR3 is CAWSTQGSESGYTF. The CDR3 nucleotides read TGTGCCTGGAGTACCCAGGGTTCAGAGTCTGGCTACACCTTC.

V gene TRBV28 combines with J gene TRBJ1-2; 7 bases match TRBD1. The CDR3 runs 14 residues. The trim removed 0 bases at V and 4 bases at J, leaving 2 bases unmatched. Looked up from germline, CDR1 is MDHEN and CDR2 is SYDVKM. Here the CDR3 DNA reads TGTGCCAGCAGTTTATGGACAGGGTCCTATGGCTACACCTTC. Residues: CASSLWTGSYGYTF.

V is TRBV9 and J is TRBJ1-1, with 8 bases fitting TRBD1. This CDR3 is built from 16 residues. Germline V gene sequence: CDR1 SGDLS, CDR2 YYNGEE. With V trimmed by 3 bases and J by 1 base, 8 bases remained unmatched. The CDR3 DNA is TGTGCCAGCAGCGACGCGGACAGGGTTGGGAACACTGAAGCTTTCTTT. It codes for CASSDADRVGNTEAFF.

This chain joins TRBV11-1 and TRBJ1-6; no firm D call. Germline V lookup: CDR1 SGHAT, CDR2 FQDESV (reference sequence). The V end lost 4 bases, the J end lost 14 bases, and 15 bases lay between the germline ends. CDR3 length: 13 residues. The CDR3 is CASSSNPDLTLHF. Written as DNA, the CDR3 is TGTGCCAGCAGCTCCAACCCGGACCTAACCCTCCACTTT. Full variable domain (rest looked up from reference TRBV11-1 and TRBJ1-6): EAEVAQSPRYKITEKSQAVAFWCDPISGHATLYWYRQILGQGPELLVQFQDESVVDDSQLPKDRFSAERLKGVDSTLKIQPAELGDSAMYLCASSSNPDLTLHFGNGTRLTVT.

The V gene is TRBV3-1 (or the pseudogene TRBV3-2), the J gene TRBJ2-2; no firm D call. CDR3 length equals 16 residues. Looked up from germline, CDR1 is LGHDT and CDR2 is YNNKEL (reference sequence). Trimming shortened V by 0 bases and J by 0 bases, and 8 bases separated the two germline ends. The CDR3 bases are TGTGCCAGCAGCCAAGAAGTTGGGACGAACACCGGGGAGCTGTTTTTT. This codes for CASSQEVGTNTGELFF.

In its sample, this clone was seen once. The DNA of the CDR3 is TGTGCCAGCAGCTTAAGGGTAACTCATGAAGCTTTCTTT. Translated, it gives CASSLRVTHEAFF. V and J are TRBV7-2 and TRBJ1-1, with no clear D. Germline CDR1 SGHTA, CDR2 FQGNSA. Trimming removed 2 bases from V and 7 bases from J, with 11 bases in between. The CDR3 contains 13 residues.

Worth noting for this clone: The junction and the germline gene differ at one end; a read error may be behind it. The chain has TRBV7-7 and TRBJ2-5; 10 bases are shared with TRBD1. Per the germline V gene, CDR1 is SSHAT and CDR2 is FNYEAQ (reference sequence). The CDR3 extends over 14 amino acids. The chain's CDR3 is CASSRGQGMETQYF. The CDR3 nucleotides are TGTGCTAGCAGCCGGGGACAGGGGATGGAGACCCAGTACTTC. Based on the CDR3 plus reference TRBV7-7 and TRBJ2-5, the full variable domain is GAGVSQSPRYKVTKRGQDVTLRCDPISSHATLYWYQQALGQGPEFLTYFNYEAQPDKSGLPSDRFSAERPEGSISTLTIQRTEQRDSAMYRCASSRGQGMETQYFGPGTRLLVL.

This clone was found once. This sequence joins TRBV6-6 and TRBJ2-1; 9 nucleotides agree with TRBD2. V was clipped by 5 bases and J by 5 bases; unmatched bases: 13. Per the germline V gene, CDR1 is MNHNY and CDR2 is SVGAGI (reference sequence). The CDR3 consists of 17 residues. In nucleotides, the CDR3 is TGTGCCAGCAGTCGCCCGGTCGCGGGGGGGCCCCACAATGAGCAGTTCTTC. Translating it yields CASSRPVAGGPHNEQFF.